These T cell receptor beta chains were read from a single sample in a study of T cell changes during pregnancy in multiple sclerosis. Method: immunoSEQ multiplex PCR; TCRdb's copy keeps in-frame clones and lacks some. The sample yields around 67,000 clones, roughly 88% seen once. Sequencing used peripheral blood, obtained after pregnancy. The receptor set was obtained from a female donor in good health, enrolled as a control in a pregnancy study. The CDR3 runs from the conserved cysteine through the conserved F or W. The D gene is left open where the match is weak. Clone size is given for some rows only: seen once, a few or many times, or a class if the clone is expanded.

v_call	d_call	clone_size	j_call	cdr3_aa	cdr3_nt
TRBV19	-	once	TRBJ1-1	CASTTSRWEAFF	TGTGCCAGTACTACGTCCAGGTGGGAAGCTTTCTTT
TRBV7-9	-	-	TRBJ1-1	CASSLTVPEAFF	TGTGCCAGCAGCTTAACGGTCCCTGAAGCTTTCTTT
TRBV6-1	-	-	TRBJ2-3	CACQGGTDTQYF	TGTGCCTGCCAGGGTGGCACAGATACGCAGTATTTT
TRBV5-4	-	-	TRBJ2-3	CASSLRGGIDTQYF	TGTGCCAGCAGCTTGAGGGGGGGAATCGATACGCAGTATTTT
TRBV30	TRBD2	once	TRBJ2-3	CAWGLAVTDTQYF	TGTGCCTGGGGACTAGCGGTCACAGATACGCAGTATTTT
TRBV7-7	-	-	TRBJ2-2	CASSPTVNTGELFF	TGTGCTAGCAGCCCGACAGTGAACACCGGGGAGCTGTTTTTT
TRBV18	TRBD2	-	TRBJ2-5	CASSPSSREPGTQYF	TGTGCCAGCTCACCATCATCGCGGGAGCCGGGGACCCAGTACTTC
TRBV4-1	TRBD2	-	TRBJ2-3	CASSPAVAGGTDTQYF	TGCGCCAGCAGCCCTGCGGTAGCGGGGGGCACAGATACGCAGTATTTT
TRBV6-5	-	-	TRBJ1-1	CASSYSTGVSTEAFF	TGTGCCAGCAGTTACTCGACGGGGGTGAGCACTGAAGCTTTCTTT
TRBV4-3	TRBD1	-	TRBJ2-3	CASSPSRDRGQYTQYF	TGCGCCAGCAGTCCATCCCGGGACAGGGGGCAATATACGCAGTATTTT
TRBV6-6	-	-	TRBJ1-1	CASSYRRGRVTEAFF	TGTGCCAGCAGTTACAGAAGGGGAAGGGTCACTGAAGCTTTCTTT
TRBV21-1	-	-	TRBJ1-2	CASSPGEANYGYTF	TGTGCCAGCAGTCCAGGGGAAGCTAACTATGGCTACACCTTC
TRBV30	TRBD2	-	TRBJ2-3	CAWTAGEVFSADTQYF	TGTGCCTGGACAGCGGGGGAGGTTTTTTCGGCAGATACGCAGTATTTT
TRBV18	-	-	TRBJ1-4	CASSPLSGTNEKLFF	TGTGCCAGCTCACCACTAAGCGGGACTAATGAAAAACTGTTTTTT
TRBV7-8	-	-	TRBJ1-1	CASSLAGGGGWNTEAFF	TGTGCCAGCAGCTTAGCCGGGGGGGGAGGCTGGAACACTGAAGCTTTCTTT
TRBV6-6	TRBD1	-	TRBJ2-3	CASSYRKGQGADTQYF	TGTGCCAGCAGTTACCGGAAGGGACAGGGAGCAGATACGCAGTATTTT
TRBV18	TRBD2	-	TRBJ2-5	CASSPFGGGPQETQYF	TGTGCCAGCTCACCGTTTGGCGGGGGGCCCCAAGAGACCCAGTACTTC
TRBV4-3	TRBD1	-	TRBJ2-7	CASSQEATRDSSYEQYF	TGCGCCAGCAGCCAAGAAGCAACCCGGGACAGCTCCTACGAGCAGTACTTC
TRBV19	-	-	TRBJ1-2	CASSIGARGYTF	TGTGCCAGTAGTATAGGGGCTCGCGGCTACACCTTC
TRBV6-6	TRBD1	-	TRBJ1-2	CASRTGDYGYTF	TGTGCCAGCAGGACAGGGGACTATGGCTACACCTTC
TRBV19	TRBD1	-	TRBJ1-4	CASSSGTQGARKLFF	TGTGCCAGTAGTAGCGGGACCCAGGGGGCGCGAAAACTGTTTTTT
TRBV12-5	TRBD1	-	TRBJ1-5	CASGVPGTGGSHF	TGTGCTAGTGGTGTCCCTGGGACAGGAGGTTCTCATTTT
TRBV7-2	TRBD2	-	TRBJ2-7	CASSPDSGRTYEQYF	TGTGCCAGCAGCCCGGATAGCGGGAGGACCTACGAGCAGTACTTC
TRBV4-1	TRBD1	-	TRBJ1-3	CASSQEEGASGNTIYF	TGCGCCAGCAGCCAAGAAGAGGGGGCCTCTGGAAACACCATATATTTT
TRBV28	-	many	TRBJ1-6	CASTAPRGPLHF	TGTGCCAGCACGGCACCCCGAGGTCCCCTCCACTTT
TRBV29-1	TRBD1	-	TRBJ1-2	CSVDSPGQGGHYGYTF	TGCAGCGTTGATTCCCCGGGACAGGGGGGTCACTATGGCTACACCTTC
TRBV19	TRBD1	-	TRBJ1-5	CASSKQGNNQPQHF	TGTGCCAGTAGTAAACAGGGGAACAATCAGCCCCAGCATTTT
TRBV5-1	-	once	TRBJ1-4	CASSFTGTNEKLFF	TGCGCCAGCAGCTTCACAGGCACTAATGAAAAACTGTTTTTT
TRBV5-8	TRBD1	-	TRBJ1-2	CASSLDRGLDGYTF	TGTGCCAGCAGCTTGGACAGGGGGCTAGATGGCTACACCTTC
TRBV12-1	-	-	TRBJ2-7	CATQQGPFVAYEQYF	TGTGCCACTCAACAGGGGCCCTTTGTCGCCTACGAGCAGTACTTC
TRBV2	-	few	TRBJ2-2	CASRLSGPSNTGELFF	TGTGCCAGCAGGTTAAGCGGGCCCTCGAACACCGGGGAGCTGTTTTTT
TRBV19	TRBD2	-	TRBJ2-1	CASSSGRVSYNEQFF	TGTGCCAGTAGTAGCGGGAGGGTCTCCTACAATGAGCAGTTCTTC
TRBV19	-	-	TRBJ2-5	CASSMSSTRTQYF	TGTGCCAGTAGTATGTCCTCGACACGGACCCAGTACTTC
TRBV6-1	-	-	TRBJ1-1	CASSALLRVNTEAFF	TGTGCCAGCAGCGCCCTCTTGAGGGTGAACACTGAAGCTTTCTTT
TRBV5-4	TRBD1	-	TRBJ1-1	CASTRYRGQGHETEAFF	TGTGCCAGCACTCGATACCGAGGACAGGGGCATGAAACTGAAGCTTTCTTT
TRBV5-1	TRBD1	-	TRBJ1-6	CASSVGQAYNSPLHF	TGCGCCAGCAGCGTTGGACAGGCCTATAATTCACCCCTCCACTTT
TRBV5-6	-	-	TRBJ2-1	CASSPDLASTSYNEQFF	TGTGCCAGCAGCCCGGACCTAGCGTCAACCTCCTACAATGAGCAGTTCTTC
TRBV19	TRBD1	-	TRBJ2-7	CASSMQGQGYYEQYF	TGTGCCAGTAGTATGCAAGGACAGGGTTACTACGAGCAGTACTTC
TRBV18	TRBD2	once	TRBJ2-1	CASSPLAGAGEEQFF	TGTGCCAGCTCACCACTAGCGGGAGCGGGAGAAGAGCAGTTCTTC
TRBV6-5	-	-	TRBJ2-6	CASSYSSSGANVLTF	TGTGCCAGCAGTTACTCCAGCTCTGGGGCCAACGTCCTGACTTTC
TRBV30	-	-	TRBJ2-7	CAWLPQSRLRLYF	TGTGCCTGGCTCCCCCAGTCCCGACTAAGGCTATACTTC
TRBV27	-	-	TRBJ1-2	CASSLSGKPEVYGYTF	TGTGCCAGCAGTTTATCGGGAAAGCCGGAGGTCTATGGCTACACCTTC